This T cell receptor beta chain was profiled in a study of cytotoxic CD8 clonotypes in ibrutinib-treated CLL. About the research overall: Researchers reported ten to twelve relapsed/refractory and some 14 treatment-naive patients, roughly 17 of them IGHV unmutated. Findings and limits, study-wide: Stable or contracted on treatment, public clonotypes were also uncommon.

Comments on this clone: Its specificity is not known.

Targeted sequencing depth ranged from 1 in 200,000 to 1 in 1 million T cells. Here immunoSEQ multiplex PCR was the method, and the copy in TCRdb shows in-frame clones only, minus some. The sample has roughly 200,000 clones; over 65% are singletons. The material was PBMCs, obtained after 12 months of ibrutinib treatment. This TCR came from a human donor with chronic lymphocytic leukemia.

CDR3 coding DNA: TGTGCCACCTCCTTCGGTCCGGGAGAAGCTGAAGCTTTCTTT. It encodes CATSFGPGEAEAFF. The chain employs TRBV6-5 and TRBJ1-1, with unresolved D. This CDR3 is 14 amino acids long. V was clipped by 10 bases and J by 6 bases, with 21 bases between them. Germline values: CDR1 MNHEY, CDR2 SVGAGI.